This TCR beta chain is from a study of blood T cell repertoires in COVID-19. Study summary: Acute and convalescent COVID-19 samples came from the United States, Italy and Spain.

With 6 bases clipped from V and 3 bases from J, the junction kept 11 bases outside the gene matches. The CDR3 has 15 amino acids. Germline V gives CDR1 SGHNT, CDR2 YYREEE (reference sequence). Original processing methods: Researchers report that nucleated cell counts were estimated from reference gene primer amplification. Sequencing was performed with immunoSEQ multiplex PCR; in TCRdb, only in-frame clones are kept and a portion is missing. Clone size and V and J calls were adopted from that table, with D and trimming inferred from the DNA. The sample records fewer than 250,000 clones, roughly 80% being singletons.

The chain employs TRBV5-4 and TRBJ1-1; 7 bases are a match to TRBD1. The specimen sequenced was PBMCs or T cells enriched from blood (not recorded which). This TCR was sampled from a woman under 40 who had recovered from COVID-19. The CDR3 region is CASKTGAPRDTEAFF. The CDR3 coding sequence is TGTGCCAGCAAAACAGGGGCGCCGAGGGACACTGAAGCTTTCTTT.